This TCR beta chain is drawn from a study of cytomegalovirus exposure and HLA in healthy donors. Findings of the study overall: Later examination showed HLA-associated TCR beta chains had greater clonal expansion than equally common others. TCR beta chain V- and J-gene trimming was linked, in a later analysis, to a missense variant in DCLRE1C.

PCR employed 60 Vbeta and 13 Jbeta primers. Clones were read by immunoSEQ multiplex PCR, and TCRdb kept only the in-frame ones, dropping some. The sample includes some 150,000 clones, roughly four fifths seen only once; the top ten take 3%. A word on this clone: Its specificity is unknown.

This CDR3 spans 13 amino acids. The ends lost 2 bases at V and 5 bases at J; junction bases unmatched: 4. Germline CDR1 is SQVTM and CDR2 is ANQGSEA. V usage is TRBV29-1 and J usage is TRBJ2-5; 8 nucleotides agree with TRBD1. The sequence derives from a man aged 40-49 years in good health and CMV-seropositive. Sequencing was performed on PBMCs. CDR3: CSVEQGAHETQYF. For the CDR3, the DNA is TGCAGCGTTGAACAGGGGGCGCATGAGACCCAGTACTTC. Supplemented by reference TRBV29-1 and TRBJ2-5, the full variable domain reads SAVISQKPSRDICQRGTSLTIQCQVDSQVTMMFWYRQQPGQSLTLIATANQGSEATYESGFVIDKFPISRPNLTFSTLTVSNMSPEDSSIYLCSVEQGAHETQYFGPGTRLLVL.